The 4 T cell receptor beta chains reported below all come from one sample, sequenced in a study of spatial heterogeneity in lung cancer. From the 5' RACE reads, TCRdb called clonotypes with MiXCR, one entry per CDR3 protein. Of roughly 48,000 distinct CDR3 sequences in the sample, about 11% were seen once. Described time point: sample taken at primary tumor resection. The sequenced material consisted of unsorted whole RNA from tumor, nontumor lung or frozen PBMC. Sequencing used PBMCs, obtained at surgery. Receptor source: a female donor with early-stage non-small cell lung cancer.

Comment on this clonotype: With a much larger clone just one base away, this may be a read error. The gene calls are TRBV29-1 and TRBJ1-1; no clear D gene. The CDR3 is made up of 11 amino acids. Germline V CDR1 and CDR2: SQVTM, ANQGSEA. CDR3 nucleotides: TGCAGCTTTGACACGGGCACTGAAGCTTTCTTT. It is translated as CSFDTGTEAFF.

A few counts support this clonotype. The chain links TRBV30 to TRBJ2-3, with TRBD1 matching 7 bases. This CDR3 spans 14 amino acids. Germline lookup yields CDR1 GTSNPN and CDR2 SVGIG (reference sequence). V dropped 0 bases and J dropped 6; count of bases not matched to a gene: 6. The CDR3 sequence: CAWSVRGGGDTQYF. The CDR3, as DNA: TGTGCCTGGAGTGTACGAGGGGGCGGTGATACGCAGTATTTT.

A few counts support this clonotype. V is TRBV29-1 and J is TRBJ2-3; D perhaps matches TRBD1 (6 bases). V was pared by 5 bases and J by 2 bases, with 11 bases between. This CDR3 is 13 amino acids long. In germline, CDR1 is SQVTM, CDR2 ANQGSEA. The chain's CDR3 is CSVKTGYTDTQYF. CDR3 nucleotide sequence: TGCAGCGTTAAGACAGGTTACACAGATACGCAGTATTTT.

V gene TRBV12-3 or TRBV12-4 combines with J gene TRBJ2-7; D remains ambiguous. The CDR3 contains 14 residues. The germline V and J ends were trimmed by 1 base and 1 base, with 8 bases remaining between them. The CDR3: CASSLGTPSYEQYF. The CDR3 DNA follows: TGTGCCAGCAGTTTAGGGACGCCATCCTACGAGCAGTACTTC.